The rows below give T cell receptor beta chains drawn from one sample of a study of T cell responses to AZD1222 COVID-19 vaccine. Some clones are missing from TCRdb's copy, which holds only in-frame ones; the method was immunoSEQ multiplex PCR. The data hold more than 150,000 clones, with 85% to 90% observed a single time. Sequencing was performed on peripheral blood, taken on day 0 of AZD1222 vaccination. The receptors derive from an adult in good health. The CDR3 runs from the conserved cysteine through the conserved F or W. The order of the fields is J gene, V gene, clone size, D gene, CDR3 DNA, CDR3 protein. The D gene is left open where the match is weak. The size of a clone is reported for some rows only, either as once, few or many, or as a class for expanded clones.

TRBJ2-1,TRBV12-3/TRBV12-4,.,.,TGTGCCAGCAGTTCTCGGGGTGAGCAGTTCTTC,CASSSRGEQFF
TRBJ1-5,TRBV2,.,.,TGTGCCGGGTCGGGGGATAGCAATCAGCCCCAGCATTTT,CAGSGDSNQPQHF
TRBJ2-7,TRBV18,few,.,TGTGCCAGCTCTCGTGTAATAAGTCGGACAGCTTACGAGCAGTACTTC,CASSRVISRTAYEQYF
TRBJ2-1,TRBV27,.,TRBD1,TGTGCCAGCACTCCCTCACCTAGGAACAGGGGGTTCCACAATGAGCAGTTCTTC,CASTPSPRNRGFHNEQFF
TRBJ1-5,TRBV5-4,.,TRBD1,TGTGCCAGCAGCTCGACAGGGGAGGATCAGCCCCAGCATTTT,CASSSTGEDQPQHF
TRBJ1-5,TRBV5-6,.,TRBD1,TGTGCCAGCAGCGTTAGGACAGGGACGAGCAATCAGCCCCAGCATTTT,CASSVRTGTSNQPQHF
TRBJ2-1,TRBV7-2,large,.,TGTGCCAGCCAGGACTTCAATGAGCAGTTCTTC,CASQDFNEQFF
TRBJ1-3,TRBV7-2,.,TRBD1,TGTGCCAGCAGCCTCGGACAGGGTGGAAACACCATATATTTT,CASSLGQGGNTIYF
TRBJ2-5,TRBV3-1/TRBV3-2,.,TRBD2,TGTGCCAGCAGCCAAGAACGTCCGGGACTAGCATTTGGGACCCAGTACTTC,CASSQERPGLAFGTQYF
TRBJ1-6,TRBV28,.,.,TGTGCCAGCAGTTTGCAGGTCTCGGCACCCCTCCACTTT,CASSLQVSAPLHF
TRBJ1-1,TRBV12-3/TRBV12-4,.,.,TGTGCCAGCAGTTTAGTCAGTATTGCTGAAGCTTTCTTT,CASSLVSIAEAFF
TRBJ1-1,TRBV4-1,.,TRBD1,TGCGCCAGCAGCCCCCTTCAGGGGGGGGACACTGAAGCTTTCTTT,CASSPLQGGDTEAFF
TRBJ1-5,TRBV19,.,TRBD1,TGTGCCAGTAGTAAATACAGGGGTGAAAATCAGCCCCAGCATTTT,CASSKYRGENQPQHF
TRBJ1-3,TRBV5-1,.,.,TGCGCCAGCAGCCCACGGCCACCTCAGACCTCTGGAAACACCATATATTTT,CASSPRPPQTSGNTIYF
TRBJ2-7,TRBV4-1,.,TRBD1,TGCGCCAGCAGCCCCGGACCCTCCGACAGGGCAGGCTACGAGCAGTACTTC,CASSPGPSDRAGYEQYF
TRBJ1-4,TRBV5-4,.,.,TGTGCCAGCAGCTTACAACATGCTACTAATGAAAAACTGTTTTTT,CASSLQHATNEKLFF
TRBJ1-1,TRBV5-1,.,.,TGCGCCAGCAGCCCGGGGACTTTGAACACTGAAGCTTTCTTT,CASSPGTLNTEAFF
TRBJ2-4,TRBV7-3,.,TRBD1,TGTGCCAGCAGCCCTCGACAGGGCCTAGCCAAAAACATTCAGTACTTC,CASSPRQGLAKNIQYF
TRBJ1-5,TRBV6-1,.,.,TGTGCCAGCAGTGAAGCTTCAGGGGCGGGGGGCAATCAGCCCCAGCATTTT,CASSEASGAGGNQPQHF